The present TCR beta chain was sequenced within a study of T cells in Graves' hyperthyroidism and ophthalmopathy (dated by TCRdb to between 2018 and 2021). Broadly, across the study: Peripheral blood samples were taken at the time of initial diagnosis, prior to any treatment. A discovery cohort of 95 to 100 patients, 43 with Graves' ophthalmopathy and about 58 with stable Graves' hyperthyroidism, was used to find distinguishing TCR V-J signatures. Whether ophthalmopathy could be predicted prospectively was tested in an independent validation cohort made up of 18 to 20 hyperthyroidism patients plus 17 patients who later progressed to ophthalmopathy. The 75 to 100 discovery patients were randomly split 7:3 into training and test sets. In more than five Graves' hyperthyroidism patients, the study also compared T-cell repertoires from thyroid tissue with T-cell repertoires from blood. Once sampling was done, hyperthyroidism patients were given methimazole at a starting dose of 30 mg daily, whereas ophthalmopathy patients were given high-dose intravenous methylprednisolone. The paper describes TCR Vbeta CDR3 sequencing of 135 peripheral blood samples, made up of 43 ophthalmopathy patients, 70 to 75 hyperthyroidism patients and 17 progressor patients.

This clonotype was seen ten or more times. Its recognized antigen is unknown. Base-call qualities are not available, and no considerably larger clone is one nucleotide away. Ophthalmopathy patients had moderately to severely active disease, with a Clinical Activity Score of 3 or more, a NOSPECS grade of 4 or more, and a disease duration of less than 3 months. Exclusion was applied to patients with uncontrolled infections, other autoimmune diseases, pregnancy or lactation. Diagnoses relied on clinical symptoms, serum thyroxine and TRAb, thyroid ultrasound and orbital computed tomography. PBMCs were isolated from approximately 10 ml of fresh peripheral blood by Ficoll-Paque density gradient centrifugation. Trizol reagent was used to extract total RNA, and RNA quality was then checked on an Agilent 2100 Bioanalyzer. Amplification of TCR beta CDR3 regions was carried out from RNA transcripts. The first round of RT-PCR for the TCR CDR3 was performed with the HTBI primer set and the Qiagen OneStep RT-PCR kit. Libraries were constructed in a second round of multiplex PCR, after which size selection and purification were performed. Paired-end sequencing of the libraries was performed with 100 bp reads on an Illumina HiSeq2000. The original methods were these. SOAPnuke was used to process the raw data, with reads discarded if the reads contained adapters or uncalled bases, had a mean Phred below 15, or lacked an exact constant-primer or identifier match. COPE v1.2.5 was used to merge high-quality paired reads, and clonotypes were defined as unique nucleotide sequences. MiTCR v1.1 was used to align clonotypes to the IMGT TRBV, TRBD and TRBJ reference segments. Analysis was restricted to V-J combinations with a frequency above 0.0001, which covered over 98% of repertoires. The TCS score was defined as the ratio of F50 (clonal expansion) to E x V (chaos), calculated using BLOSUM62-based TCRdist between CDR3 peptides within each V-J. Welch's t-statistics and random forest reduced 500 to 650 V-J features to fewer than 15, which were used in a naive Bayes classifier (R e1071). The public reads were quality trimmed at Q25 with fastp and then assembled into clones with MiXCR by TCRdb, keeping productive beta chains. Rows are combined by CDR3 protein, so each entry shows the most common genes and DNA. The V and J calls follow TCRdb's processing rather than the paper's. Across this sample there are 350,000 to 400,000 distinct CDR3 sequences, with around a sixth seen only once. The ten largest clonotypes hold about 38% of the sample.

Deletion took 6 bases off V and 5 bases off J, with a span of 13 bases between the germline ends. From cysteine to phenylalanine, the CDR3 is 13 amino acids long. Of the read, only the CDR3 DNA is kept; its 39 bases are in frame from base 1. What the authors observed across the whole study: Blood samples also contained most of the expanded thyroid clonotypes (frequency above 0.001), which suggests that blood repertoires may reflect thyroid immune responses. In validation, the model predicted progression to ophthalmopathy a median of about 6 months before onset, with 70% to 71% sensitivity and about 75% specificity. A 13 V-J signature model separated ophthalmopathy from stable hyperthyroidism, with about 90% sensitivity and 81.08% specificity in cross-validation and 80%/75% in testing. Sample size was not statistically predetermined, and blinding of investigators to group allocation was not performed.

Sample: blood. This receptor was obtained from a man younger than 35 with Graves' ophthalmopathy. The chain is assembled from TRBV12-3 or TRBV12-4 and TRBJ1-1, with TRBD1 tentatively as D gene (5 bases match). The CDR3 region: CASSWDPETEAFF. Here is the DNA: TGTGCCAGCAGCTGGGACCCTGAGACTGAAGCTTTCTTT.